A selection of T cell receptor beta chains follows, all from one sample in a study of PD-1 blockade in classical Hodgkin lymphoma. Some clones are missing from TCRdb's copy, which holds only in-frame ones; the method was immunoSEQ multiplex PCR. The sample consists of about 24,000 clones, around 80% of them appearing once. This sample comprised peripheral blood mononuclear cells (PBMCs), obtained before the fourth cycle of nivolumab. All receptors come from a human donor with classical Hodgkin lymphoma. Both conserved end residues are part of each CDR3. A D gene is named only where the DNA matches it firmly. The listing skips clone size in some rows; elsewhere it reads once, few, many or a size class.

>14|TRBV5-1|-|TRBD1|TRBJ1-1
CASSSTGPNTEAFF
TGCGCCAGCAGCTCGACAGGGCCGAACACTGAAGCTTTCTTT
>14|TRBV5-4|-|TRBD1|TRBJ2-7
CASSLTGQGSEQYF
TGTGCCAGCAGCCTTACGGGACAGGGGAGCGAGCAGTACTTC
>13|TRBV7-9|-|TRBD1|TRBJ1-1
CASSLYRGTEAFF
TGTGCCAGCAGCTTATACAGGGGGACTGAAGCTTTCTTT
>14|TRBV2|-|TRBD2|TRBJ2-3
CASSGLAGTDTQYF
TGTGCCAGCAGTGGACTAGCGGGCACAGATACGCAGTATTTT
>15|TRBV4-3|medium-sized|-|TRBJ1-5
CASSQDWGVRQPQHF
TGCGCCAGCAGCCAAGATTGGGGAGTTCGGCAGCCCCAGCATTTT
>16|TRBV5-4|-|TRBD2|TRBJ2-3
CASSSGLAGPTDTQYF
TGTGCCAGCAGCTCGGGACTAGCGGGACCCACAGATACGCAGTATTTT
>13|TRBV12-5|-|-|TRBJ2-7
CASGLISNYEQYF
TGTGCTAGTGGTTTGATCTCCAACTACGAGCAGTACTTC
>13|TRBV6-5|-|-|TRBJ2-7
CASKPTRSGEQYF
TGTGCCAGCAAGCCCACGCGGTCAGGCGAGCAGTACTTC
>13|TRBV30|-|-|TRBJ1-5
CAWSLRNNQPQHF
TGTGCCTGGAGTTTGCGGAACAATCAGCCCCAGCATTTT
>17|TRBV13|-|TRBD2|TRBJ2-3
CASSLRTSGNPRDTQYF
TGTGCCAGCAGCCTCCGGACTAGCGGAAACCCAAGGGATACGCAGTATTTT
>13|TRBV6-5|-|TRBD1|TRBJ2-4
CASSWDRKNIQYF
TGTGCCAGCAGCTGGGACAGAAAGAACATTCAGTACTTC
>13|TRBV28|-|-|TRBJ2-1
CASSKASYNEQFF
TGTGCCAGCAGTAAGGCATCCTACAATGAGCAGTTCTTC
>12|TRBV7-2|-|-|TRBJ2-7
CASSLGSSEQYF
TGTGCCAGCAGCTTAGGGTCCTCCGAGCAGTACTTC
>17|TRBV9|-|-|TRBJ2-1
CASSVADGGSSYNEQFF
TGTGCCAGCAGCGTAGCTGATGGAGGTAGCTCCTACAATGAGCAGTTCTTC
>15|TRBV6-1|-|-|TRBJ2-1
CASTHPGGRYNEQFF
TGTGCCAGCACCCACCCTGGGGGGAGGTACAATGAGCAGTTCTTC
>14|TRBV4-3|-|-|TRBJ2-1
CASSQGEGYNEQFF
TGCGCCAGCAGCCAAGGAGAGGGCTACAATGAGCAGTTCTTC
>15|TRBV2|-|-|TRBJ2-2
CASSEKAYGRGELFF
TGTGCCAGCAGTGAAAAGGCTTACGGGCGGGGGGAGCTGTTTTTT
>16|TRBV9|once|TRBD1|TRBJ2-1
CASSEFTGTGKDEQFF
TGCGCCAGCAGCGAATTTACCGGGACAGGGAAGGATGAGCAGTTCTTC
>13|TRBV11-3|-|-|TRBJ1-5
CASSLAAGWPQHF
TGTGCCAGCAGCTTAGCGGCCGGTTGGCCCCAGCATTTT
>10|TRBV6-1|-|TRBD1|TRBJ2-1
CASSGTGQFF
TGTGCCAGCAGTGGGACAGGGCAGTTCTTC
>16|TRBV4-2|-|TRBD1|TRBJ1-2
CASSPRGGQPNYGYTF
TGTGCCAGCAGCCCCCGCGGGGGACAGCCGAACTATGGCTACACCTTC
>13|TRBV4-2|-|-|TRBJ2-7
CASSQDKGGEQYF
TGTGCCAGCAGCCAAGACAAAGGCGGGGAGCAGTACTTC
>11|TRBV2|-|-|TRBJ2-5
CASCFEKTQYF
TGTGCCAGCTGCTTTGAAAAGACCCAGTACTTC
>17|TRBV18|-|TRBD1|TRBJ2-6
CASPTSGTASGANVLTF
TGTGCCAGCCCTACCAGTGGGACAGCCTCTGGGGCCAACGTCCTGACTTTC
>12|TRBV29-1|-|TRBD1|TRBJ2-1
CSGTGGFYEQFF
TGCAGCGGCACAGGGGGATTCTATGAGCAGTTCTTC
>17|TRBV18|few|TRBD2|TRBJ2-3
CASSPGTSGGHTDTQYF
TGTGCCAGCTCACCTGGGACTAGCGGGGGGCACACAGATACGCAGTATTTT
>17|TRBV7-9|-|-|TRBJ1-2
CASSFPYSLRSNYGYTF
TGTGCCAGCAGCTTCCCGTACAGTTTACGCTCTAACTATGGCTACACCTTC
>16|TRBV5-5|-|TRBD1|TRBJ2-3
CASSLFGTGRTDTQYF
TGTGCCAGCAGCTTGTTCGGGACAGGCCGCACAGATACGCAGTATTTT
>13|TRBV28|-|-|TRBJ1-4
CASSSGWGEKLFF
TGTGCCAGTTCGAGTGGGTGGGGTGAAAAACTGTTTTTT
>15|TRBV14|few|TRBD2|TRBJ2-7
CASSGTGTSDSEQYF
TGTGCCAGCAGCGGAACCGGGACTAGCGATAGCGAGCAGTACTTC
>14|TRBV4-1|once|-|TRBJ2-1
CASSPPTGSHEQFF
TGCGCCAGCAGCCCCCCAACGGGATCACATGAGCAGTTCTTC